Listed below are T cell receptor beta chains from one sample, sequenced in a study of early T cells in non-severe SARS-CoV-2 infection. TCRdb reanalysed the 5' RACE reads using MiXCR and keeps one entry per CDR3 protein. The sample holds tens of thousands of distinct CDR3 sequences, approximately 5.6% seen once. Sequenced: whole blood. Source of these receptors: an adult who was a healthcare worker with PCR-confirmed SARS-CoV-2 infection or an uninfected control (not recorded which). The CDR3 runs from the conserved cysteine through the conserved F or W. The D gene is left open where the match is weak. Size is stated for part of the rows, as once, few or many counts, or as a class when the clone is expanded.

CDR3 protein: CASRPTFDSLNTEAFF; CDR3 DNA: TGTGCCAGCCGCCCAACCTTCGATTCTTTGAACACTGAAGCTTTCTTT; D gene: .; clone size: .; J gene: TRBJ1-1; V gene: TRBV5-4
CDR3 protein: CASSTGGEVYGYTF; CDR3 DNA: TGTGCCAGTAGTACAGGGGGCGAAGTCTATGGCTACACCTTC; D gene: TRBD1; clone size: many; J gene: TRBJ1-2; V gene: TRBV27
CDR3 protein: CAIGLAGAQPITNEQFF; CDR3 DNA: TGTGCCATTGGACTAGCGGGAGCTCAGCCCATCACCAATGAGCAGTTCTTC; D gene: TRBD2; clone size: many; J gene: TRBJ2-1; V gene: TRBV10-3
CDR3 protein: CASSPGTGVTQYF; CDR3 DNA: TGTGCCAGCAGTCCTGGGACAGGGGTAACGCAGTATTTT; D gene: TRBD1; clone size: many; J gene: TRBJ2-3; V gene: TRBV27
CDR3 protein: CASSLLRQTNRGSRGNTIYF; CDR3 DNA: TGTGCCAGCAGTTTATTACGACAGACCAACAGGGGATCTCGAGGAAACACCATATATTTT; D gene: TRBD1; clone size: many; J gene: TRBJ1-3; V gene: TRBV28
CDR3 protein: CSETGDFTDTQYF; CDR3 DNA: TGCAGCGAAACAGGGGATTTCACAGATACGCAGTATTTT; D gene: TRBD1; clone size: few; J gene: TRBJ2-3; V gene: TRBV29-1
CDR3 protein: CASSTGGRNYEQYF; CDR3 DNA: TGTGCCAGCAGTACAGGGGGACGGAACTACGAGCAGTACTTC; D gene: TRBD1; clone size: few; J gene: TRBJ2-7; V gene: TRBV6-2/TRBV6-3
CDR3 protein: CASSQEERGYNEQFF; CDR3 DNA: TGCGCCAGCAGCCAGGAAGAGAGGGGATACAATGAGCAGTTCTTC; D gene: .; clone size: .; J gene: TRBJ2-1; V gene: TRBV4-3
CDR3 protein: CASSRWLAEETQYF; CDR3 DNA: TGTGCCAGCAGCCGGTGGCTAGCGGAAGAGACCCAGTACTTC; D gene: TRBD2; clone size: .; J gene: TRBJ2-5; V gene: TRBV4-2
CDR3 protein: CASSLSRADTQYF; CDR3 DNA: TGTGCCAGCAGCTTATCTCGGGCGGATACGCAGTATTTT; D gene: .; clone size: .; J gene: TRBJ2-3; V gene: TRBV7-2
CDR3 protein: CASSPFLQDSGSYEQFF; CDR3 DNA: TGTGCCAGCAGTCCCTTTCTTCAGGATAGCGGGAGCTATGAGCAGTTCTTC; D gene: TRBD2; clone size: many; J gene: TRBJ2-1; V gene: TRBV27
CDR3 protein: CASSAADTGELFF; CDR3 DNA: TGCGCCAGCAGCGCTGCTGACACCGGGGAGCTGTTTTTT; D gene: .; clone size: many; J gene: TRBJ2-2; V gene: TRBV5-1
CDR3 protein: CSAKGGLAGTREQFF; CDR3 DNA: TGCAGTGCTAAAGGGGGACTAGCGGGAACCAGGGAGCAGTTCTTC; D gene: TRBD2; clone size: many; J gene: TRBJ2-1; V gene: TRBV20-1
CDR3 protein: CASSNDRVYNSPLHF; CDR3 DNA: TGTGCCAGCAGCAACGACAGGGTATATAATTCACCCCTCCACTTT; D gene: TRBD1; clone size: many; J gene: TRBJ1-6; V gene: TRBV5-4
CDR3 protein: CASSPTRDRVTEAFF; CDR3 DNA: TGTGCCAGCAGCCCCACACGGGACAGGGTCACTGAAGCTTTCTTT; D gene: TRBD1; clone size: few; J gene: TRBJ1-1; V gene: TRBV5-4
CDR3 protein: CATADRLSQPQHF; CDR3 DNA: TGTGCCACCGCGGACAGGCTGAGCCAGCCCCAGCATTTT; D gene: TRBD1; clone size: many; J gene: TRBJ1-5; V gene: TRBV19
CDR3 protein: CASSKQRMHAKNIQYF; CDR3 DNA: TGTGCCAGCAGCAAACAACGGATGCATGCCAAAAACATTCAGTACTTC; D gene: .; clone size: many; J gene: TRBJ2-4; V gene: TRBV21-1
CDR3 protein: CASSIGAVNQPQHF; CDR3 DNA: TGTGCCAGTAGTATCGGGGCGGTCAATCAGCCCCAGCATTTT; D gene: .; clone size: many; J gene: TRBJ1-5; V gene: TRBV19